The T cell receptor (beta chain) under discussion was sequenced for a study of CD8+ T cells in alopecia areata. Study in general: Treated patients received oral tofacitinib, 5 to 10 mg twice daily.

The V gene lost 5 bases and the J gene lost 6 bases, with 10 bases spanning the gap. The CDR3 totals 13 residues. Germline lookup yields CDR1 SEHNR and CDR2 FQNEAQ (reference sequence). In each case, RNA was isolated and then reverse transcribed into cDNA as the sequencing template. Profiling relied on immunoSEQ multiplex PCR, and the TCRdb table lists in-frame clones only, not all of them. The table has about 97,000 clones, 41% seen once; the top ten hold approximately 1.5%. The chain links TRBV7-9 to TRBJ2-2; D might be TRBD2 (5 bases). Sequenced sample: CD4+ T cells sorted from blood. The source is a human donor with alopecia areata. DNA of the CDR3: TGTGCCAGCAGCCCCGAGGGCGCCGGGGAGCTGTTTTTT. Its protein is CASSPEGAGELFF.